This T cell receptor beta chain was observed in a study of blood T cell repertoires in COVID-19. Overall study: Spain, Italy and the United States supplied samples that represented acute and convalescent COVID-19. T cells, B-cell-depleted T cells, or PBMCs supplied cDNA or gDNA.

Original analysis: From reference gene primer amplification, estimates of nucleated cell counts were derived. TCRdb's table, derived via immunoSEQ multiplex PCR, lists solely in-frame clones and lacks some. V, J and clone size derive from that table, while D and trimming were established from the DNA sequence. The table has 72,000 or so clones, 80% seen once. This CDR3 is 13 amino acids long. Germline assignment: CDR1 SNHLY and CDR2 FYNNEI. Unmatched junction bases numbered 8, after V lost 9 bases and J lost 10 bases. The source of this sequence is a man between 65 and 85 years old who had recovered from COVID-19. The chain uses TRBV2 and TRBJ2-2, with 10 bases matching TRBD2. Sample: peripheral blood. For the CDR3, the DNA is TGTGCCAGGGCCGCGCTAGCGGGAGAGGAGCTGTTTTTT. Amino acid sequence: CARAALAGEELFF.